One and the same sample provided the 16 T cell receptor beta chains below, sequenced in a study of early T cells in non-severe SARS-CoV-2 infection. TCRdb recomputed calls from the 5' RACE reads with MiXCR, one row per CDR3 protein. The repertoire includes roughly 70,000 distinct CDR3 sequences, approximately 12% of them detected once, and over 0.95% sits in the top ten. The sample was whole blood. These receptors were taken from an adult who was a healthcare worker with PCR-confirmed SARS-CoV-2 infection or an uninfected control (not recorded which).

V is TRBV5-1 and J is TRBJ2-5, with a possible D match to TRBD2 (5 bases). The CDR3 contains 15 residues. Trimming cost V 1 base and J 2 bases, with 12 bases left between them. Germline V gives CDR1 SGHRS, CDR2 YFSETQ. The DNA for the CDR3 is TGCGCCAGCAGCTTGATGCCCTCGGGACAAGAGACCCAGTACTTC. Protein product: CASSLMPSGQETQYF.

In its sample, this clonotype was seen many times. This CDR3 is CASSLNRYGYTF. The CDR3 nucleotides are TGTGCCAGCAGTTTAAACAGATATGGCTACACCTTC. The chain couples TRBV12-3 or TRBV12-4 to TRBJ1-2, with D hard to call. The CDR3 spans 12 residues. V gave up 2 bases and J gave up 5 bases, with 6 bases separating them.

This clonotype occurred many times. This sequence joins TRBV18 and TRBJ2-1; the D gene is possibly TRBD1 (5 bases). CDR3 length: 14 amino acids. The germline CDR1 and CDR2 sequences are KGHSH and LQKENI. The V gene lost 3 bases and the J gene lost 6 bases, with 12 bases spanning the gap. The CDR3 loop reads CASSPTDPCNEQFF. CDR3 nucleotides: TGTGCCAGCTCACCGACAGACCCTTGCAATGAGCAGTTCTTC.

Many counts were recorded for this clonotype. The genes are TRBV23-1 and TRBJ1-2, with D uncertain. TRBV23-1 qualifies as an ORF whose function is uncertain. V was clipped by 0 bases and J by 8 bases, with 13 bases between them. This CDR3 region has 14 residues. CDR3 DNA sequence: TGCGCCAGCAGTCAATCTCGGGCAGGACGCGGCTACACCTTC. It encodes CASSQSRAGRGYTF.

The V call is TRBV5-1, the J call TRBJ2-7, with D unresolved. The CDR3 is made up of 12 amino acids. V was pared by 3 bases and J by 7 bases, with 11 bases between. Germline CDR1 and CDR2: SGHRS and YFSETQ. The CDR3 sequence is CASSSTGWEQYF. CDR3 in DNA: TGCGCCAGCAGCTCTACTGGTTGGGAGCAGTACTTC. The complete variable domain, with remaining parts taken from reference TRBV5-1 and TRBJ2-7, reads KAGVTQTPRYLIKTRGQQVTLSCSPISGHRSVSWYQQTPGQGLQFLFEYFSETQRNKGNFPGRFSGRQFSNSRSEMNVSTLELGDSALYLCASSSTGWEQYFGPGTRLTVT.

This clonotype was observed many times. The DNA for the CDR3 is TGTGCCAGCAGCTTTGGCGGGGGGGCCCTTGAGCAGTTCTTC. It specifies CASSFGGGALEQFF. The genes are TRBV7-2 and TRBJ2-1; TRBD2 aligns across 9 bases. The germline gives CDR1 SGHTA, CDR2 FQGNSA. The V segment lost 3 bases and the J segment 9 bases; nucleotides outside the gene matches: 6. The CDR3 consists of 14 residues.

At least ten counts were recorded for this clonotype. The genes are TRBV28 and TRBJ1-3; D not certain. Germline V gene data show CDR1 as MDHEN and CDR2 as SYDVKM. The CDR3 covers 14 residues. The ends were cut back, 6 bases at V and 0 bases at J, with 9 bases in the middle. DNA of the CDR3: TGTGCCAGCAGCCCCCTCGTCTCTGGAAACACCATATATTTT. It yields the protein CASSPLVSGNTIYF.

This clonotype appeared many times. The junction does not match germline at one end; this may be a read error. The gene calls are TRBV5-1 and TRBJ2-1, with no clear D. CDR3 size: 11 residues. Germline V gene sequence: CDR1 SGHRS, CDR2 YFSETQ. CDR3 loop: CASSLGNEQFF. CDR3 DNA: TGTGCCAGCAGCTTAGGTAATGAGCAGTTCTTC. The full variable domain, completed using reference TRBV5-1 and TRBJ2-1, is KAGVTQTPRYLIKTRGQQVTLSCSPISGHRSVSWYQQTPGQGLQFLFEYFSETQRNKGNFPGRFSGRQFSNSRSEMNVSTLELGDSALYLCASSLGNEQFFGPGTRLTVL.

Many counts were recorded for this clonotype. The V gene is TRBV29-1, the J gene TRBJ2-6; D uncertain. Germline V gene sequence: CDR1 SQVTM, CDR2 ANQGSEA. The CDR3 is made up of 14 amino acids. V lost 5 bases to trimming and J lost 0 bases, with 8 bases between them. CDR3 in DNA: TGCAGCGTTCAACAGAGCTCTGGGGCCAACGTCCTGACTTTC. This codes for CSVQQSSGANVLTF.

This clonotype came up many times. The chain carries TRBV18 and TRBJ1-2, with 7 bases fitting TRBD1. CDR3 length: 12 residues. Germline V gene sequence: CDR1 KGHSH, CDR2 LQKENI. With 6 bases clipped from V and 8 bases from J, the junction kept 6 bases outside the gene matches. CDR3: CASSGGGEGYTF. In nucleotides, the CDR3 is TGTGCCAGCTCCGGAGGGGGCGAGGGCTACACCTTC.

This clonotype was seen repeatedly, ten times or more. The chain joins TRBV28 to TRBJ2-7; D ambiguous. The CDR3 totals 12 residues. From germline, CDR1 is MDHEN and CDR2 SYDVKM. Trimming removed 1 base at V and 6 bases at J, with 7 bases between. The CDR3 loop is CASSLSGIEQYF. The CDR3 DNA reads TGTGCCAGCAGTTTATCCGGAATCGAGCAGTACTTC.

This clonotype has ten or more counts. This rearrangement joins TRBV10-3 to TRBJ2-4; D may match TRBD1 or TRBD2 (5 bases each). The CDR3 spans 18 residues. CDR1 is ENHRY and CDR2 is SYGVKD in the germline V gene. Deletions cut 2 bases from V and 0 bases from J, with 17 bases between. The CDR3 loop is CAISEPNRDPRAKNIQYF. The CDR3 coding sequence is TGTGCCATCAGTGAGCCGAACCGGGACCCTCGAGCCAAAAACATTCAGTACTTC.

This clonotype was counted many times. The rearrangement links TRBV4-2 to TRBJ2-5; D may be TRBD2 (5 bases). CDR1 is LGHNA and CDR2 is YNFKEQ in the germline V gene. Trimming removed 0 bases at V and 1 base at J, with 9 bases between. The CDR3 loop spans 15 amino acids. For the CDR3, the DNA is TGTGCCAGCAGCCAAGATCCAGCGGTCCAAGAGACCCAGTACTTC. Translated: CASSQDPAVQETQYF.

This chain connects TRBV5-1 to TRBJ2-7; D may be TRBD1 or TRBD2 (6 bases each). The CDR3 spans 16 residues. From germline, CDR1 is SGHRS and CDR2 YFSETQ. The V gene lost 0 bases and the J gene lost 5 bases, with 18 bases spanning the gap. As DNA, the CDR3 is TGCGCCAGCAGCTTGGTCGGCGCAGGGGAGGTCCACGAGCAGTACTTC. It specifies CASSLVGAGEVHEQYF. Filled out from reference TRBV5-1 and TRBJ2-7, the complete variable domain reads KAGVTQTPRYLIKTRGQQVTLSCSPISGHRSVSWYQQTPGQGLQFLFEYFSETQRNKGNFPGRFSGRQFSNSRSEMNVSTLELGDSALYLCASSLVGAGEVHEQYFGPGTRLTVT.

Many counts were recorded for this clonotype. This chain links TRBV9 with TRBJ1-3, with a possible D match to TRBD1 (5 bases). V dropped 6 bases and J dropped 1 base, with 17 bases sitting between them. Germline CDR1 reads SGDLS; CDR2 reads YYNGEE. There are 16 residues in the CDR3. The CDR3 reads CASTSGGASSGNTIYF. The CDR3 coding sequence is TGTGCCAGCACCTCCGGAGGGGCGTCTTCTGGAAACACCATATATTTT. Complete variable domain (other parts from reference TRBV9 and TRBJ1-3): DSGVTQTPKHLITATGQRVTLRCSPRSGDLSVYWYQQSLDQGLQFLIQYYNGEERAKGNILERFSAQQFPDLHSELNLSSLELGDSALYFCASTSGGASSGNTIYFGEGSWLTVV.

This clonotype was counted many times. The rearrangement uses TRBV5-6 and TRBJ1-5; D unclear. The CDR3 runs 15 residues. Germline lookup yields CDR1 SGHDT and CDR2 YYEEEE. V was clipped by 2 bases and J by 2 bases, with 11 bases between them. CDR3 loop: CASSFSIDGNQPQHF. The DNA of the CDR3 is TGTGCCAGCAGCTTTTCAATTGATGGCAATCAGCCCCAGCATTTT.